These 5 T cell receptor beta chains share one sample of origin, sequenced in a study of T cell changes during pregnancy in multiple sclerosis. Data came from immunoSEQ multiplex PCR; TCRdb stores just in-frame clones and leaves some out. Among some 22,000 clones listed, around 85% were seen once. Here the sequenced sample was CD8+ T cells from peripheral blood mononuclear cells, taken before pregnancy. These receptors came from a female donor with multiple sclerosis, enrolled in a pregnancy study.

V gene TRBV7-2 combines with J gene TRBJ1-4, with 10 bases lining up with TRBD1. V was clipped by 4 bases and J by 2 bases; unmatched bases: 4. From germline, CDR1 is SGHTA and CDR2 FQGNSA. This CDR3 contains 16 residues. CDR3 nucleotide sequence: TGTGCCAGCAGCTCTGACAGGGGGCCGACTAATGAAAAACTGTTTTTT. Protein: CASSSDRGPTNEKLFF.

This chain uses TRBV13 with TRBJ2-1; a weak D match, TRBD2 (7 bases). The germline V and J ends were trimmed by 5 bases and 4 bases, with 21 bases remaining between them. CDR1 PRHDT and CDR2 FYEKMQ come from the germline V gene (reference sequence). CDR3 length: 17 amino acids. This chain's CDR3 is CASSLTLGGARYNEQFF. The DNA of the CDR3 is TGTGCCAGCAGCCTTACTTTGGGGGGGGCGAGGTACAATGAGCAGTTCTTC.

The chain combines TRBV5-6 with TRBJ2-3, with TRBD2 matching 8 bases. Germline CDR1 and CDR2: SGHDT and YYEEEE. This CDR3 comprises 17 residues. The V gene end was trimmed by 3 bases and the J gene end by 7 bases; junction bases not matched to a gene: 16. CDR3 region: CASSSFSSGPFLNTQYF. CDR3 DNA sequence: TGTGCCAGCAGCTCCTTCTCTAGCGGGCCTTTTCTAAATACGCAGTATTTT.

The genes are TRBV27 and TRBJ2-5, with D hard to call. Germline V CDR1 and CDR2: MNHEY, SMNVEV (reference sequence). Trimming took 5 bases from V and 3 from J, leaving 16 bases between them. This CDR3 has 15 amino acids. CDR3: CASSETVKREETQYF. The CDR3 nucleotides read TGTGCCAGCAGTGAAACGGTCAAAAGAGAAGAGACCCAGTACTTC.

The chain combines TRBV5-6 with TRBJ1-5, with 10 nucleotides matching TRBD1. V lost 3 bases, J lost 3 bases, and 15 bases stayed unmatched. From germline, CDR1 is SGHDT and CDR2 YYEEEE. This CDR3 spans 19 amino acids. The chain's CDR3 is CASSSQDAVGQGFNQPQHF. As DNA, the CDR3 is TGTGCCAGCAGCTCCCAGGACGCAGTGGGACAGGGGTTCAATCAGCCCCAGCATTTT. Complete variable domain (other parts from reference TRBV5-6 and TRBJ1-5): DAGVTQSPTHLIKTRGQQVTLRCSPKSGHDTVSWYQQALGQGPQFIFQYYEEEERQRGNFPDRFSGHQFPNYSSELNVNALLLGDSALYLCASSSQDAVGQGFNQPQHFGDGTRLSIL.